Shown below are 16 T cell receptor beta chains from a single sample sequenced in a study of blood T cell repertoires in COVID-19. Assay used: immunoSEQ multiplex PCR; TCRdb lists only in-frame clones, some missing. This table holds approximately 200,000 clones, 84% found once. The sequencing input was peripheral blood. The receptors originated from a woman older than 75 with COVID-19, enrolled during active disease.

The rearrangement joins TRBV5-4 to TRBJ2-2, with 8 bases lining up with TRBD2. CDR1 is SGHNT and CDR2 is YYREEE in the germline V gene (reference sequence). V gave up 4 bases and J gave up 7 bases; unmatched junction bases: 18. CDR3 length: 18 residues. CDR3 DNA sequence: TGTGCCAGCAGCGAGAGAGCGAGGGCGGGAGGCGGCTACGGGGAGCTGTTTTTT. Translating it yields CASSERARAGGGYGELFF.

The chain carries TRBV15 and TRBJ2-2, with 13 nucleotides matching TRBD2. The V segment lost 0 bases and the J segment 13 bases; nucleotides outside the gene matches: 8. Germline CDR1 is LNHNV and CDR2 is YYDKDF (reference sequence). The CDR3 has 16 amino acids. The CDR3 DNA sequence: TGTGCCACCAGCAGAGATAAACTAGCGGGGGGGTCTGTGCTGTTTTTT. The encoded protein is CATSRDKLAGGSVLFF. The full variable domain, rest sourced from reference TRBV15 and TRBJ2-2, is DAMVIQNPRYQVTQFGKPVTLSCSQTLNHNVMYWYQQKSSQAPKLLFHYYDKDFNNEADTPDNFQSRRPNTSFCFLDIRSPGLGDTAMYLCATSRDKLAGGSVLFFGEGSRLTVL.

This rearrangement joins TRBV5-1 to TRBJ2-7; D gene uncertain. Looked up from germline, CDR1 is SGHRS and CDR2 is YFSETQ. This CDR3 comprises 14 residues. Trimming stripped 6 bases from V and 2 bases from J, with 15 bases between. This CDR3 is CASTSQGGPYEQYF. The CDR3 coding sequence is TGCGCCAGCACCTCACAAGGCGGCCCCTACGAGCAGTACTTC.

The rearrangement joins TRBV2 to TRBJ2-3; no reliable D call. CDR3 size: 12 residues. The germline CDR1 and CDR2 sequences are SNHLY and FYNNEI. Between the trimmed V and J ends, which lost 6 bases and 4 bases, there was a span of 8 bases. The chain's CDR3 is CASRALPDTQYF. CDR3 in DNA: TGTGCCAGCAGAGCCCTGCCAGATACGCAGTATTTT.

The chain carries TRBV14 and TRBJ2-1; 8 nucleotides line up with TRBD2. This CDR3 is built from 17 residues. Germline CDR1 is SGHDN and CDR2 is FVKESK. Trimming took 0 bases from V and 6 from J; bases not matched to a gene: 10. DNA for the CDR3: TGTGCCAGCAGCCAAGATCTAACCGGGGGGGCCTCCAATGAGCAGTTCTTC. Residues: CASSQDLTGGASNEQFF.

The chain couples TRBV6-5 to TRBJ1-4; 7 bases are shared with TRBD1. This CDR3 region has 15 residues. J gave up 8 bases and V 2 bases, and 8 bases lay outside the gene matches. Per germline, CDR1 MNHEY and CDR2 SVGAGI. CDR3 nucleotides: TGTGCCAGCAGTTACGCACCTACAGGGGCCGAAAAACTGTTTTTT. It translates to CASSYAPTGAEKLFF.

The V and J genes are TRBV12-3 or TRBV12-4 and TRBJ1-1; D remains ambiguous. The CDR3 is 12 residues long. V was cut by 3 bases and J by 11 bases, with 13 bases left in between. CDR3: CASSFSGPPAFF. CDR3 nucleotide sequence: TGTGCCAGCAGTTTCAGTGGTCCGCCCGCTTTCTTT.

This chain connects TRBV5-1 to TRBJ1-5, with TRBD1 identical over 9 bases. The CDR3 is 13 residues long. Trimming took 4 bases from V and 5 from J; bases not matched to a gene: 1. Germline assignment: CDR1 SGHRS and CDR2 YFSETQ. The CDR3 spells CASSRDRDQPQHF. The DNA for the CDR3 is TGCGCCAGCAGCCGGGACAGGGATCAGCCCCAGCATTTT.

V gene TRBV3-1 (or the pseudogene TRBV3-2) combines with J gene TRBJ1-1; TRBD1 might be the D (5 bases). Germline CDR1 and CDR2: LGHDT and YNNKEL (reference sequence). The germline V and J ends were trimmed by 1 base and 5 bases, with 11 bases remaining between them. There are 14 residues in the CDR3. In DNA, the CDR3 is TGTGCCAGCAGCCAAGTCCAGGGTTGGACTGAAGCTTTCTTT. This sequence encodes CASSQVQGWTEAFF.

This clone was picked up one time. The germline gene is not matched at one end of the junction; a read error may be the cause. This chain connects TRBV15 to TRBJ1-5; 7 bases align to TRBD1. The length of the CDR3 is 14 residues. Germline V CDR1 and CDR2: LNHNV, YYDKDF (reference sequence). CDR3 sequence reads: CTTSIGQEEQPQHF. The CDR3 nucleotides are TGTACCACCAGCATCGGACAGGAGGAACAGCCCCAGCATTTT.

The gene calls are TRBV7-3 and TRBJ2-3, with a weak D call TRBD1 (5 bases). Between the trimmed V and J ends, which lost 5 bases and 6 bases, there was a span of 12 bases. Germline CDR1 is SGHTA and CDR2 is FQGTGA. The length of the CDR3 is 13 residues. The CDR3: CASSLTGADTQYF. CDR3 coding DNA: TGTGCCAGCAGCCTGACTGGGGCGGATACGCAGTATTTT.

The rearrangement joins TRBV4-1 to TRBJ1-5; a possible D gene is TRBD1 (5 bases). Germline CDR1 is MGHRA and CDR2 is YSYEKL. There are 14 residues in the CDR3. Trimming left V 3 bases short and J 2 bases short, with 8 bases between. Written as DNA, the CDR3 is TGCGCCAGCAGCCATACAGGAGGCAATCAGCCCCAGCATTTT. Protein sequence: CASSHTGGNQPQHF.

The J gene is TRBJ1-1, the V gene TRBV3-1 (or the pseudogene TRBV3-2); no definite D call. Germline-derived CDR1 and CDR2 are LGHDT and YNNKEL (reference sequence). The CDR3 is 14 amino acids. The V gene lost 4 bases and the J gene lost 1 base, with 10 bases spanning the gap. The CDR3 region is CASSLGGGNTEAFF. The DNA for the CDR3 is TGTGCCAGCAGCCTCGGAGGAGGGAACACTGAAGCTTTCTTT.

The chain combines TRBV15 with TRBJ2-3; D call uncertain. The CDR3 sequence is 15 residues long. Looked up from germline, CDR1 is LNHNV and CDR2 is YYDKDF (reference sequence). Trimming pared 0 bases from V and 8 bases from J, leaving 15 bases between. CDR3: CATSRDQFSAATQYF. DNA of the CDR3: TGTGCCACCAGCAGAGATCAGTTTTCCGCCGCTACGCAGTATTTT.

This clone has a single count. The chain uses TRBV7-8 and TRBJ1-2; D unclear. CDR3 size: 16 residues. Looked up from germline, CDR1 is SGHVS and CDR2 is FQNEAQ. V lost 5 bases and J 0 bases, leaving 16 bases between the germline ends. This CDR3 reads CASSPRVPVPNYGYTF. For the CDR3, the DNA is TGTGCCAGCAGCCCGCGTGTCCCGGTACCTAACTATGGCTACACCTTC. The full variable domain, with the rest looked up from reference TRBV7-8 and TRBJ1-2, is GAGVSQSPRYKVAKRGQDVALRCDPISGHVSLFWYQQALGQGPEFLTYFQNEAQLDKSGLPSDRFFAERPEGSVSTLKIQRTQQEDSAVYLCASSPRVPVPNYGYTFGSGTRLTVV.

V and J are TRBV5-4 and TRBJ2-3; the D is unclear. Looked up from germline, CDR1 is SGHNT and CDR2 is YYREEE (reference sequence). This CDR3 is 11 amino acids long. The ends were cut back, 1 base at V and 8 bases at J, with 5 bases in the middle. The CDR3 DNA reads TGTGCCAGCAGCTTGTCGGGTACGCAGTATTTT. Its protein is CASSLSGTQYF.